This TCR beta chain was captured by sequencing in a study of T cells in Graves' hyperthyroidism and ophthalmopathy. RNA transcripts served as the template for amplifying TCR beta CDR3 regions. HTBI primers were used for first-round RT-PCR of the TCR CDR3. TCRdb reanalysed the multiplex PCR reads using MiXCR and keeps one entry per CDR3 protein. The sample yields about 460,000 distinct CDR3 sequences, roughly 22% seen once. V was pared by 8 bases and J by 4 bases, with 6 bases between. The CDR3 runs 11 residues. In germline, CDR1 is LGHDT, CDR2 YNNKEL (reference sequence). Sequencing was performed on blood. The chain has TRBV3-1 and TRBJ2-1; D remains ambiguous. The TCR originated in a woman in her 70s with Graves' ophthalmopathy. The CDR3 DNA is TGTGCCAGCGAGGATTACAATGAGCAGTTCTTC. It specifies CASEDYNEQFF.